The 12 T cell receptor beta chains in this list originate from one sample, sequenced in a study of T cell responses to AZD1222 COVID-19 vaccine. Using immunoSEQ multiplex PCR, the repertoire was profiled, and TCRdb retains in-frame clones only, with some absent. Of about 120,000 clones listed, more than 75% are singletons. Sample: peripheral blood, taken on day 0 of AZD1222 vaccination. Receptors were obtained from an adult in good health.

This chain links TRBV6-5 with TRBJ1-2, with 9 bases that match TRBD1. Germline V gives CDR1 MNHEY, CDR2 SVGAGI. Trimming removed 3 bases from V and 3 bases from J; junction bases left unmatched: 5. The CDR3 length is 15 residues. This CDR3 reads CASSYGQGLYYGYTF. The CDR3 DNA sequence: TGTGCCAGCAGTTATGGACAGGGGCTGTACTATGGCTACACCTTC.

The chain couples TRBV15 to TRBJ1-4; D perhaps matches TRBD1 (6 bases). V was shortened by 3 bases and J by 7 bases, with 12 bases between the two germline ends. Germline V gene lookup returns CDR1 LNHNV and CDR2 YYDKDF (reference sequence). CDR3 size: 14 residues. The CDR3 DNA sequence: TGTGCCACCAGCAGGGGAGGGGGACGTGAAAAACTGTTTTTT. Its protein is CATSRGGGREKLFF.

This rearrangement joins TRBV7-8 to TRBJ1-5; D is perhaps TRBD1 (5 bases). V was pared by 6 bases and J by 7 bases, with 13 bases between. The CDR3 extends over 13 amino acids. The germline gives CDR1 SGHVS, CDR2 FQNEAQ. CDR3 sequence reads: CASSPGWDQPQHF. DNA for the CDR3: TGTGCCAGCAGTCCAGGGTGGGACCAGCCCCAGCATTTT.

The chain links TRBV4-1 to TRBJ2-1; D is uncertain. In germline, CDR1 is MGHRA, CDR2 YSYEKL. The V end lost 4 bases, the J end lost 2 bases, and 6 bases lay between the germline ends. The CDR3 contains 13 residues. CDR3 residues: CASSRGPYNEQFF. CDR3 DNA sequence: TGCGCCAGCAGCCGAGGACCCTACAATGAGCAGTTCTTC.

This clone is a singleton in its sample. The J gene is TRBJ2-1, the V gene TRBV15, with D hard to call. Trimming pared 1 base from V and 0 bases from J, leaving 4 bases between. In germline, CDR1 is LNHNV, CDR2 YYDKDF (reference sequence). This CDR3 comprises 14 residues. For the CDR3, the DNA is TGTGCCACCAGCAGAGCTCCCTCCTACAATGAGCAGTTCTTC. As protein: CATSRAPSYNEQFF.

J is TRBJ2-1 and V is TRBV2, with D perhaps matching TRBD1 (7 bases). This CDR3 has 13 amino acids. Trimming stripped 9 bases from V and 4 bases from J, with 13 bases between. The V gene's germline CDR1 is SNHLY and CDR2 FYNNEI. The CDR3 DNA follows: TGTGCCAGTAGATCAGGGGGGTACAATGAGCAGTTCTTC. Residues: CASRSGGYNEQFF.

This chain joins TRBV19 and TRBJ1-4; 9 bases fit TRBD1. The CDR3 totals 15 residues. Germline CDR1 reads LNHDA; CDR2 reads SQIVND (reference sequence). V was pared by 10 bases and J by 6 bases, with 12 bases of the junction left unmatched. CDR3 residues: CATTAGDREYEKLFF. CDR3 nucleotides: TGTGCCACCACCGCCGGGGACAGGGAGTATGAAAAACTGTTTTTT. Filled out from reference TRBV19 and TRBJ1-4, the complete variable domain reads DGGITQSPKYLFRKEGQNVTLSCEQNLNHDAMYWYRQDPGQGLRLIYYSQIVNDFQKGDIAEGYSVSREKKESFPLTVTSAQKNPTAFYLCATTAGDREYEKLFFGSGTQLSVL.

This chain uses TRBV7-8 with TRBJ2-7; D gene uncertain. Germline loops: CDR1 SGHVS, CDR2 FQNEAQ. The CDR3 runs to 13 residues. V was shortened by 5 bases and J by 7 bases, with 15 bases between the two germline ends. CDR3 nucleotides: TGTGCCAGCAGCATCCGCCCACACCGTGAGCAGTACTTC. Its translation is CASSIRPHREQYF.

The table lists this clone with a count of one. The chain is built from TRBV3-1 (or the pseudogene TRBV3-2) and TRBJ1-5; TRBD1 matches 7 bases. Germline assignment: CDR1 LGHDT and CDR2 YNNKEL (reference sequence). The CDR3 is 15 amino acids. The J segment lost 2 bases and the V segment lost 1 base, leaving 2 bases of the junction unmatched. The CDR3 DNA reads TGTGCCAGCAGCCAAGGAGACAGGGGCAATCAGCCCCAGCATTTT. Amino acid sequence: CASSQGDRGNQPQHF.

The chain carries TRBV20-1 and TRBJ2-3; 9 bases agree with TRBD1. CDR1 is DFQATT, CDR2 SNEGSKA, per germline (reference sequence). With 6 bases clipped from V and 4 bases from J, the junction kept 14 bases outside the gene matches. This CDR3 is built from 16 residues. CDR3 amino acids: CSASITGTGLADTQYF. The CDR3 DNA reads as TGCAGTGCAAGTATTACCGGGACAGGGCTCGCAGATACGCAGTATTTT.

V is TRBV12-3 or TRBV12-4 and J is TRBJ2-7, with 7 bases lining up with TRBD2. This CDR3 region has 13 residues. The V gene end was trimmed by 2 bases and the J gene end by 2 bases; junction bases not matched to a gene: 0. The CDR3 DNA follows: TGTGCCAGCAGTTTACGGGGGGCCTACGAGCAGTACTTC. This sequence encodes CASSLRGAYEQYF.

V gene TRBV6-5 combines with J gene TRBJ2-1; tentatively, D is TRBD1 or TRBD2 (6 bases each). This CDR3 contains 15 residues. V was pared by 6 bases and J by 6 bases, with 18 bases between. Germline V gene lookup returns CDR1 MNHEY and CDR2 SVGAGI. CDR3 in DNA: TGTGCCAGCAGAACCACAGGGAGGCCCTCCAATGAGCAGTTCTTC. Amino acids: CASRTTGRPSNEQFF.